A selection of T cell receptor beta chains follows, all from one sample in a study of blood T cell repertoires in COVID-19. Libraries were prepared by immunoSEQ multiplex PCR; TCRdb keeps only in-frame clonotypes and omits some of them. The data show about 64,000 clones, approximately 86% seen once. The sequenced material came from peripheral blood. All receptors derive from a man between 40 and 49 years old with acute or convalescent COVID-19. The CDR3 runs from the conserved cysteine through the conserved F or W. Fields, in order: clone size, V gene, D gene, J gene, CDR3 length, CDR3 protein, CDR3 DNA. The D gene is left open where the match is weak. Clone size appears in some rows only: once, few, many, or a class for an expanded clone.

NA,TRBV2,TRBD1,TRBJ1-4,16,CASMPGQGNGVEKLFF,TGTGCCAGCATGCCGGGACAGGGAAATGGAGTAGAAAAACTGTTTTTT
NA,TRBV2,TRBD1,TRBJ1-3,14,CASSPPDRGNTIYF,TGTGCCAGCAGCCCACCGGACAGGGGGAACACCATATATTTT
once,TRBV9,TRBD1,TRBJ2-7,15,CASSVGTGGKYEQYF,TGTGCCAGCAGCGTAGGGACAGGGGGCAAGTACGAGCAGTACTTC
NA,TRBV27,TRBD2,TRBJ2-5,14,CASRRAGGRETQYF,TGTGCCAGCAGGCGAGCGGGGGGCCGAGAGACCCAGTACTTC
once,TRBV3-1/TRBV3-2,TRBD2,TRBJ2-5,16,CASSPSSGGYQETQYF,TGTGCCAGCAGCCCGTCTAGCGGGGGTTACCAAGAGACCCAGTACTTC
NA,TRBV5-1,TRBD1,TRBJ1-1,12,CASRPDRGEAFF,TGCGCCAGCAGACCAGACAGGGGTGAAGCTTTCTTT
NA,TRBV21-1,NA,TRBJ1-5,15,CASSKSGKGNQPQHF,TGTGCCAGCAGCAAATCAGGGAAGGGCAATCAGCCCCAGCATTTT
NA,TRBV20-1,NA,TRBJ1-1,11,CSASVNTEAFF,TGCAGTGCTAGCGTGAACACTGAAGCTTTCTTT
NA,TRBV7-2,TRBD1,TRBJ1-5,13,CASSQGGLGPQHF,TGTGCCAGCTCCCAGGGGGGCTTGGGGCCCCAGCATTTT
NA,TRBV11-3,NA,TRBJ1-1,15,CASSGGSGWDTEAFF,TGTGCCAGCAGCGGGGGCTCGGGCTGGGACACTGAAGCTTTCTTT
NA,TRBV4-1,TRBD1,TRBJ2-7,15,CASSQEGTGIYEQYF,TGCGCCAGCAGCCAAGAAGGGACAGGGATCTACGAGCAGTACTTC
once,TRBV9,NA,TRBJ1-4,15,CASSLGQNLNEKLFF,TGTGCCAGCAGCCTAGGACAGAACCTTAATGAAAAACTGTTTTTT
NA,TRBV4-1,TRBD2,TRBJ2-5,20,CASSPLAFGTSGGREETQYF,TGCGCCAGCAGCCCGCTCGCCTTCGGGACTAGCGGGGGAAGAGAAGAGACCCAGTACTTC
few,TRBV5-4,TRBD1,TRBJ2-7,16,CASSSKGPDRIYEQYF,TGTGCCAGCAGCTCCAAGGGTCCGGACAGGATCTACGAGCAGTACTTC
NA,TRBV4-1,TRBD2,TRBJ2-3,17,CASSQERGLAGDDTQYF,TGCGCCAGCAGCCAAGAGAGGGGACTAGCGGGGGATGATACGCAGTATTTT
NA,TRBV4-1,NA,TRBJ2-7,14,CASSQEGGYGEQYF,TGCGCCAGCAGCCAAGAAGGAGGGTACGGCGAGCAGTACTTC
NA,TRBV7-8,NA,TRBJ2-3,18,CASSLYRGVIAGTDTQYF,TGTGCCAGCAGCTTATATCGAGGGGTAATAGCGGGCACAGATACGCAGTATTTT
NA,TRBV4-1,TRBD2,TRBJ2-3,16,CASSQPSGGAADTQYF,TGCGCCAGCAGCCAACCCAGCGGGGGGGCCGCAGATACGCAGTATTTT
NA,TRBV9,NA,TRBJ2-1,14,CASSMVSSYNEQFF,TGTGCCAGCAGCATGGTTAGCTCCTACAATGAGCAGTTCTTC
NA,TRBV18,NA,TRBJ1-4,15,CASSPSRGGAEKLFF,TGTGCCAGCTCACCAAGTAGGGGAGGTGCTGAAAAACTGTTTTTT
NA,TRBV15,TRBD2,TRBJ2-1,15,CATSRVGGWDNEQFF,TGTGCCACCAGCAGAGTGGGAGGGTGGGACAATGAGCAGTTCTTC
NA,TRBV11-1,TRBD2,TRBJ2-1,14,CASDNLAGDNEQFF,TGTGCCAGCGATAACCTAGCGGGGGACAATGAGCAGTTCTTC
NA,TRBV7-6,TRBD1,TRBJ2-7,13,CASSLGTGFEQYF,TGTGCCAGCAGCTTAGGGACAGGGTTCGAGCAGTACTTC
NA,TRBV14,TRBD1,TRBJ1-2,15,CASSPRQGAGYGYTF,TGTGCCAGCAGCCCGCGACAGGGGGCTGGCTATGGCTACACCTTC
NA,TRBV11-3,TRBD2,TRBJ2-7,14,CASRQTSGAYEQYF,TGTGCCAGCAGACAGACTAGCGGCGCCTACGAGCAGTACTTC
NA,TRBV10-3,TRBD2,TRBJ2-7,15,CAISGGLAETYEQYF,TGTGCCATCAGTGGGGGACTAGCGGAGACCTACGAGCAGTACTTC
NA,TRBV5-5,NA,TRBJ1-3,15,CASSQYRDSGNTIYF,TGTGCCAGCAGCCAGTACAGGGACTCTGGAAACACCATATATTTT
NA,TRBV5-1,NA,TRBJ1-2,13,CASSLGQMDGYTF,TGCGCCAGCAGCTTGGGACAGATGGATGGCTACACCTTC
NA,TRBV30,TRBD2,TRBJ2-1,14,CACTGGAFYNEQFF,TGTGCCTGTACCGGGGGGGCGTTCTACAATGAGCAGTTCTTC
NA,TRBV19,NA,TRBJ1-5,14,CASSWREGNQPQHF,TGTGCCAGTAGTTGGCGGGAAGGCAATCAGCCCCAGCATTTT
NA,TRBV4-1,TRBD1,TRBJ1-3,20,CASSQEAGGSRLSSGNTIYF,TGCGCCAGCAGCCAAGAGGCAGGGGGAAGCCGCCTGAGCTCTGGAAACACCATATATTTT
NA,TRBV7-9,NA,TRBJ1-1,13,CASRTTSTYGAFF,TGTGCCAGCAGGACTACCTCGACGTATGGGGCTTTCTTT
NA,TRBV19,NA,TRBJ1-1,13,CASSIPGNTEAFF,TGTGCCAGTAGTATCCCAGGGAACACTGAAGCTTTCTTT
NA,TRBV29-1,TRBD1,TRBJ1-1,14,CSATGVGPNTEAFF,TGCAGCGCGACAGGGGTGGGACCGAACACTGAAGCTTTCTTT
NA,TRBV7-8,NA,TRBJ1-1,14,CASSLVIPNTEAFF,TGTGCCAGCAGCTTAGTCATCCCGAACACTGAAGCTTTCTTT
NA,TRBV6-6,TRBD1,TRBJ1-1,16,CASSFRQGLSGTEAFF,TGTGCCAGCAGTTTTCGACAGGGGTTATCTGGGACTGAAGCTTTCTTT
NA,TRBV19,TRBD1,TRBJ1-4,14,CASSIGQGDEKLFF,TGTGCCAGTAGTATTGGACAGGGGGACGAAAAACTGTTTTTT
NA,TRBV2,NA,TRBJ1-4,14,CASRRQVINEKLFF,TGTGCCAGCAGAAGACAGGTTATTAATGAAAAACTGTTTTTT
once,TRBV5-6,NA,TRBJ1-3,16,CASSLWFQLSGNTIYF,TGTGCCAGCAGCTTGTGGTTCCAACTCTCTGGAAACACCATATATTTT
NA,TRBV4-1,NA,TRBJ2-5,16,CASSQGVLRRGETQYF,TGCGCCAGCAGCCAAGGGGTATTGCGGAGGGGAGAGACCCAGTACTTC
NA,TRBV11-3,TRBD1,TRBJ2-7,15,CASSSVRGRGHEQYF,TGTGCCAGCAGCTCAGTCAGGGGGCGCGGGCACGAGCAGTACTTC
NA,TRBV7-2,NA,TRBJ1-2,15,CASSLMTGASYGYTF,TGTGCCAGCAGCCTAATGACAGGAGCTTCCTATGGCTACACCTTC
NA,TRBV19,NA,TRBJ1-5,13,CASSIDANQPQHF,TGTGCCAGTAGTATAGACGCGAATCAGCCCCAGCATTTT
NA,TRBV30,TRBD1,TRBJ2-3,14,CAWSEGQGADTQYF,TGTGCCTGGAGTGAGGGACAGGGGGCAGATACGCAGTATTTT
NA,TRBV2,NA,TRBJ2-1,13,CASLRERYNEQFF,TGTGCCAGCTTGAGGGAGAGGTACAATGAGCAGTTCTTC
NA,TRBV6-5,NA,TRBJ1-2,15,CASSPTHDRLGSSTF,TGTGCCAGCAGTCCTACCCATGACAGGCTAGGGTCCTCCACCTTC
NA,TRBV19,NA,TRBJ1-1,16,CASSSDRLLNAFEAFF,TGTGCCAGTAGTTCAGACAGACTGTTGAACGCCTTTGAAGCTTTCTTT